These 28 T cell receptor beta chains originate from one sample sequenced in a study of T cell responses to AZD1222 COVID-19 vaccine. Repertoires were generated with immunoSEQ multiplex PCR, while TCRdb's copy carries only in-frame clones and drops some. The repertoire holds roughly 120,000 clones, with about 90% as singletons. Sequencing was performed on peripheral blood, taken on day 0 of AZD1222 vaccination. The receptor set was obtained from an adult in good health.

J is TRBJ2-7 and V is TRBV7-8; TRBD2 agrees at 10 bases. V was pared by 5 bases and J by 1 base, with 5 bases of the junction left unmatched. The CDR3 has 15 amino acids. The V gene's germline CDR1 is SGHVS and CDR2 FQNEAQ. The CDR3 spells CASSRGLAASYEQYF. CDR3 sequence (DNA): TGTGCCAGCAGCCGAGGACTAGCGGCTTCCTACGAGCAGTACTTC.

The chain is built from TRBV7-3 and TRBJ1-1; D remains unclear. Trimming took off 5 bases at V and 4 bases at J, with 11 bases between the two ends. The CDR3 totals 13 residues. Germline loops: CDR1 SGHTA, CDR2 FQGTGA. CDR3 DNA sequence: TGTGCCAGCAGCCAAGCGGACTCCACTGAAGCTTTCTTT. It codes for CASSQADSTEAFF. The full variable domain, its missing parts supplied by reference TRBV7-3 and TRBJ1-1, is GAGVSQTPSNKVTEKGKYVELRCDPISGHTALYWYRQSLGQGPEFLIYFQGTGAADDSGLPNDRFFAVRPEGSVSTLKIQRTERGDSAVYLCASSQADSTEAFFGQGTRLTVV.

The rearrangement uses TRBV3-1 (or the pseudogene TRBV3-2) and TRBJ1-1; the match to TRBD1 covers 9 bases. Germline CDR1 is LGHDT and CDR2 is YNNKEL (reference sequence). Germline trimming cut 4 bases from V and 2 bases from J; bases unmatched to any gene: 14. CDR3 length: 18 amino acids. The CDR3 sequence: CASSPVGGTGHSNTEAFF. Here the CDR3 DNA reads TGTGCCAGCAGCCCCGTTGGAGGGACAGGGCACTCAAACACTGAAGCTTTCTTT.

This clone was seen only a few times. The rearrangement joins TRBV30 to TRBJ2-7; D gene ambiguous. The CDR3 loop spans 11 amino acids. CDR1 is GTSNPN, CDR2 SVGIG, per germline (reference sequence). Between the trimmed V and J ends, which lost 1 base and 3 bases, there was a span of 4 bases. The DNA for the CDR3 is TGTGCCTGGAGTGCCAACTACGAGCAGTACTTC. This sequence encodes CAWSANYEQYF. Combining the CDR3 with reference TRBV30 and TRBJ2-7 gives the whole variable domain SQTIHQWPATLVQPVGSPLSLECTVEGTSNPNLYWYRQAAGRGLQLLFYSVGIGQISSEVPQNLSASRPQDRQFILSSKKLLLSDSGFYLCAWSANYEQYFGPGTRLTVT.

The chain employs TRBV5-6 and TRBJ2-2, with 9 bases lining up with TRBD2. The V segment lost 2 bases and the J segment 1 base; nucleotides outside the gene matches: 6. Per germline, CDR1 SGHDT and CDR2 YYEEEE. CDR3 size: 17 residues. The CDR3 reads CASSFKQRGVNTGELFF. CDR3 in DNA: TGTGCCAGCAGCTTTAAACAGCGGGGGGTGAACACCGGGGAGCTGTTTTTT.

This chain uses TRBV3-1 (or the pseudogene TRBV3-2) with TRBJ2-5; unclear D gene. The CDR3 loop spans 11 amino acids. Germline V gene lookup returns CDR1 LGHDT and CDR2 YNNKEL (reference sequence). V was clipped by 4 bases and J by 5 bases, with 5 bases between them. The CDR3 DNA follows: TGTGCCAGCAGCCTACTGGAGACCCAGTACTTC. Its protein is CASSLLETQYF.

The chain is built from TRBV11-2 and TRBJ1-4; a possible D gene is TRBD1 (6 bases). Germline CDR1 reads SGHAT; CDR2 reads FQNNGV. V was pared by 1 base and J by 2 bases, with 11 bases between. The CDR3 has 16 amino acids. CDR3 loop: CASSLVTGATNEKLFF. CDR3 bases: TGTGCCAGCAGCTTAGTGACGGGGGCGACTAATGAAAAACTGTTTTTT.

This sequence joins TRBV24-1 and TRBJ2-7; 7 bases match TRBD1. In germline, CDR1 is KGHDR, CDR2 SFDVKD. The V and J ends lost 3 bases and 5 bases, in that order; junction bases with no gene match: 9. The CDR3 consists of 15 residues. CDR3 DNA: TGTGCCACCAGTGATATTCCCGGGACAGAGGACGAGCAGTACTTC. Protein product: CATSDIPGTEDEQYF.

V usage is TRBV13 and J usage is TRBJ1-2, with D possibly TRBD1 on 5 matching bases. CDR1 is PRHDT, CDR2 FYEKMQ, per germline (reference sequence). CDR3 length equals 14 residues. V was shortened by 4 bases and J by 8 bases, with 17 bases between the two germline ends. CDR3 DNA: TGTGCCAGCAGCTCGACAGTTGCGCCTTCGGGCTACACCTTC. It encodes CASSSTVAPSGYTF. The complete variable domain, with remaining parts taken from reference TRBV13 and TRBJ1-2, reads AAGVIQSPRHLIKEKRETATLKCYPIPRHDTVYWYQQGPGQDPQFLISFYEKMQSDKGSIPDRFSAQQFSDYHSELNMSSLELGDSALYFCASSSTVAPSGYTFGSGTRLTVV.

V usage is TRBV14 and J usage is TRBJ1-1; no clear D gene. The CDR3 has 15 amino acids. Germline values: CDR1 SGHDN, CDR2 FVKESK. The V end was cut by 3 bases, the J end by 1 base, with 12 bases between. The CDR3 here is CASSQSARENTEAFF. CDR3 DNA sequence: TGTGCCAGCAGCCAGTCCGCGAGGGAGAACACTGAAGCTTTCTTT.

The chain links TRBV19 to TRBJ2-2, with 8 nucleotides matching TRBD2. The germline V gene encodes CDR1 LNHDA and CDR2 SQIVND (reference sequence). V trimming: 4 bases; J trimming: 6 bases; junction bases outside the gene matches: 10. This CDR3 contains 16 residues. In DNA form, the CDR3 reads TGTGCCAGTAGTAAGGTCAGCGGGAGTATGCCCGGGGAGCTGTTTTTT. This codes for CASSKVSGSMPGELFF.

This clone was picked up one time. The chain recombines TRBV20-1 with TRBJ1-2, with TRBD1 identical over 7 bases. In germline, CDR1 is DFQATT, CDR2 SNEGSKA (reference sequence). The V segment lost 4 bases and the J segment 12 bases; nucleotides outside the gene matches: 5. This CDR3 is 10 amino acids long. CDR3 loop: CSATDRDHTF. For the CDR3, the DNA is TGCAGTGCTACTGACAGGGACCACACCTTC.

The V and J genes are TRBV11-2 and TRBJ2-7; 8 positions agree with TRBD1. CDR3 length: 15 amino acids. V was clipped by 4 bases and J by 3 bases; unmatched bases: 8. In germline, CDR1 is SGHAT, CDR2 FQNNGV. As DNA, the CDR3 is TGTGCCAGCAGCTCAGACAGGGGTCCAGTCTACGAGCAGTACTTC. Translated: CASSSDRGPVYEQYF.

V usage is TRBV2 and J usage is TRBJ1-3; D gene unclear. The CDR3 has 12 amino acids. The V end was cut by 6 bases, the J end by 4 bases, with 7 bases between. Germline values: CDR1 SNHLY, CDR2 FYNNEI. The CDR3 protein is CASSPTGNTIYF. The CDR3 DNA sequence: TGTGCCAGCAGCCCGACAGGAAACACCATATATTTT. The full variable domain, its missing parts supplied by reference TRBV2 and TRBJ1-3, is EPEVTQTPSHQVTQMGQEVILRCVPISNHLYFYWYRQILGQKVEFLVSFYNNEISEKSEIFDDQFSVERPDGSNFTLKIRSTKLEDSAMYFCASSPTGNTIYFGEGSWLTVV.

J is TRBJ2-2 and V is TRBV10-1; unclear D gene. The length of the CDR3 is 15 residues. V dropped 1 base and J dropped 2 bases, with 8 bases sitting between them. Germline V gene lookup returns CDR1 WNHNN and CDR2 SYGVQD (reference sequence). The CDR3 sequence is CASSEYPGNTGELFF. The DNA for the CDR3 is TGCGCCAGCAGTGAGTACCCAGGAAACACCGGGGAGCTGTTTTTT.

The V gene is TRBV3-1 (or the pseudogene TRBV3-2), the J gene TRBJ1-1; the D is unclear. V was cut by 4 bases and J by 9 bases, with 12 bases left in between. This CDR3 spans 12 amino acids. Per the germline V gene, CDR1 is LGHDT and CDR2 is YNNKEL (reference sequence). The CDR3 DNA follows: TGTGCCAGCAGCCCCCGGGGAATGAAAGCTTTCTTT. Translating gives CASSPRGMKAFF.

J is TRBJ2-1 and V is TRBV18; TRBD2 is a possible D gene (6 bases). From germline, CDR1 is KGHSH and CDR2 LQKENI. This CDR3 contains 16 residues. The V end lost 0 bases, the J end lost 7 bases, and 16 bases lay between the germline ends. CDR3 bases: TGTGCCAGCTCACCACCGGAGGGGCCCACCTTGAATGAGCAGTTCTTC. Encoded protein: CASSPPEGPTLNEQFF. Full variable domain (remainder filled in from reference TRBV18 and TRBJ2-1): NAGVMQNPRHLVRRRGQEARLRCSPMKGHSHVYWYRQLPEEGLKFMVYLQKENIIDESGMPKERFSAEFPKEGPSILRIQQVVRGDSAAYFCASSPPEGPTLNEQFFGPGTRLTVL.

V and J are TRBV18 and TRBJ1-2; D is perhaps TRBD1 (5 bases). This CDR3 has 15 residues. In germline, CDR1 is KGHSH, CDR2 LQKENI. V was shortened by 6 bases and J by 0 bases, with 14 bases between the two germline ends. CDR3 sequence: CASSQTGTANYGYTF. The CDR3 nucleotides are TGTGCCAGCTCTCAAACTGGGACTGCTAACTATGGCTACACCTTC.

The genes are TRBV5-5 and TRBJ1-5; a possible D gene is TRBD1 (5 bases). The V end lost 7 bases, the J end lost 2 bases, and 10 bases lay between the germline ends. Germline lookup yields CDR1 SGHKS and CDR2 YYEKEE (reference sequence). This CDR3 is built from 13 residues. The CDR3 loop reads CASGGYGNQPQHF. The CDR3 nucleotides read TGTGCCAGCGGGGGGTATGGCAATCAGCCCCAGCATTTT.

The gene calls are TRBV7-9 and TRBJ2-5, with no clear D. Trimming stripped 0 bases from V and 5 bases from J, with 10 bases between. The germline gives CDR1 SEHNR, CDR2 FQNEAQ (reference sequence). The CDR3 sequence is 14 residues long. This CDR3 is CASSLAKGGETQYF. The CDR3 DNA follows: TGTGCCAGCAGCTTAGCTAAAGGTGGGGAGACCCAGTACTTC.

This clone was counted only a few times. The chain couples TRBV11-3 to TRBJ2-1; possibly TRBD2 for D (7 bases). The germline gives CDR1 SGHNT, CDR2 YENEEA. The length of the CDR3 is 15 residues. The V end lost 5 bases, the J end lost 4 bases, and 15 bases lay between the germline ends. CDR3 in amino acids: CASSVGGARYNEQFF. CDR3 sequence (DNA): TGTGCCAGCAGCGTAGGGGGGGCCCGGTACAATGAGCAGTTCTTC.

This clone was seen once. CDR3 loop: CASSKNGEKLFF. CDR3 DNA sequence: TGTGCCAGCAGCAAGAACGGTGAAAAACTGTTTTTT. This sequence joins TRBV6-5 and TRBJ1-4; the D is unclear. Germline V gene lookup returns CDR1 MNHEY and CDR2 SVGAGI. The CDR3 totals 12 residues. The V end lost 6 bases, the J end lost 7 bases, and 9 bases lay between the germline ends.

This CDR3 is CASSATGRGEWKLFF. Here the CDR3 DNA reads TGTGCCAGCAGCGCAACAGGGAGGGGGGAGTGGAAACTGTTTTTT. This rearrangement joins TRBV27 to TRBJ1-4; D might be TRBD1 (6 bases). The CDR3 is 15 residues long. In germline, CDR1 is MNHEY, CDR2 SMNVEV (reference sequence). Trimming cost V 6 bases and J 11 bases, with 22 bases left between them. Filled out from reference TRBV27 and TRBJ1-4, the complete variable domain reads EAQVTQNPRYLITVTGKKLTVTCSQNMNHEYMSWYRQDPGLGLRQIYYSMNVEVTDKGDVPEGYKVSRKEKRNFPLILESPSPNQTSLYFCASSATGRGEWKLFFGSGTQLSVL.

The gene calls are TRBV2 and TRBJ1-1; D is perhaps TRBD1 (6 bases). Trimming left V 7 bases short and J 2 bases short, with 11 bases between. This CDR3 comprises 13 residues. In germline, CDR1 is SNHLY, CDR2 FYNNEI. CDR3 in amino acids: CASMRDTNTEAFF. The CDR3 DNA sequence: TGTGCCAGCATGCGGGACACCAACACTGAAGCTTTCTTT.

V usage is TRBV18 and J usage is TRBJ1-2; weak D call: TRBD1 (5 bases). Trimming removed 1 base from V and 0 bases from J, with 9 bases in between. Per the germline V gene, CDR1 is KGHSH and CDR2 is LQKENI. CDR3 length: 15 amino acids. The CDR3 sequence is CASSPLGPPNYGYTF. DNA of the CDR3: TGTGCCAGCTCACCACTGGGACCACCTAACTATGGCTACACCTTC.

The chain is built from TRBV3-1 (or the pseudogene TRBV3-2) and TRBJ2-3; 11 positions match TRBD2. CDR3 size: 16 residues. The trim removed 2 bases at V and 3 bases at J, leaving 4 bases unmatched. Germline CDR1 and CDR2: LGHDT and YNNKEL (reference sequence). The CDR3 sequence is CASSQYLAGGTDTQYF. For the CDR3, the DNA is TGTGCCAGCAGCCAATACCTAGCGGGAGGAACAGATACGCAGTATTTT.

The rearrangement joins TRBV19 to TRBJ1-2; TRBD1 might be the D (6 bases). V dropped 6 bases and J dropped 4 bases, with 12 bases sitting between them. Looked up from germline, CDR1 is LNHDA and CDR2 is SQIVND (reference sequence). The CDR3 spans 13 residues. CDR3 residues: CASSVGQFYGYTF. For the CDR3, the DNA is TGTGCCAGTAGCGTTGGACAGTTCTATGGCTACACCTTC.

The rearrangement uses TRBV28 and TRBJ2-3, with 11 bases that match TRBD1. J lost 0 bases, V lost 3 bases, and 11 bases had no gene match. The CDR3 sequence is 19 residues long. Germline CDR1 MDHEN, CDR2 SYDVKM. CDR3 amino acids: CASSFYGTGGLPSTDTQYF. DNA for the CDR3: TGTGCCAGCAGTTTTTATGGGACAGGGGGGCTACCTAGCACAGATACGCAGTATTTT.